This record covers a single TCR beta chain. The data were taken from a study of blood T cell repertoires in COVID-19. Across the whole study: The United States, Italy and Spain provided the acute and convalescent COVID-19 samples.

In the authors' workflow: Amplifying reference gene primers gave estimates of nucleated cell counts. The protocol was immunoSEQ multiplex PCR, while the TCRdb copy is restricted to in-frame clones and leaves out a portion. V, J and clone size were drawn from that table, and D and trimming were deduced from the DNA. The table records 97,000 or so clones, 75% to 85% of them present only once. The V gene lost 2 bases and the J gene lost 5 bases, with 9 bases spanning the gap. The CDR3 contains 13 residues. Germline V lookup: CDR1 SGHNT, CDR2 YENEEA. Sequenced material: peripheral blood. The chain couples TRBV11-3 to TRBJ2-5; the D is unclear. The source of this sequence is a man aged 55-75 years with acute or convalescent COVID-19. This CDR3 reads CASSLYSTETQYF. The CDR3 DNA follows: TGTGCCAGCAGCTTATACAGCACTGAGACCCAGTACTTC.